This T cell receptor beta chain appears in the sequencing data of a study of cytomegalovirus exposure and HLA in healthy donors. Findings of the study overall: By HLA locus, TCR association rates varied in a later analysis, with DRB1 showing the most and HLA-C the fewest. Likely technical artifact: a cluster of highly shared sequence variants.

As to this clone: What it recognizes is unknown.

Amplification used 60 Vbeta primers and 13 Jbeta primers. The table came from immunoSEQ multiplex PCR; TCRdb's copy has only in-frame clones and leaves some out. The repertoire includes 150,000 to 200,000 clones, approximately 79% of them detected once, and 11% to 15% sits in the top ten. Sequenced sample: PBMCs. The sequence was obtained from a middle-aged man in good health and CMV-seropositive.

The chain's CDR3 is CASSPRADSGNTIYF. CDR3 DNA: TGTGCCAGCAGCCCTCGTGCGGACTCTGGAAACACCATATATTTT. The rearrangement joins TRBV7-2 to TRBJ1-3; D is unresolved. V was trimmed by 5 bases and J by 0 bases, leaving 11 bases between them. Germline lookup yields CDR1 SGHTA and CDR2 FQGNSA. This CDR3 contains 15 residues.